A selection of T cell receptor beta chains follows, all from one sample in a study of response to subunit inactivated influenza vaccine. TCRdb reprocessed the RT-PCR reads with MiXCR, giving one entry per CDR3 protein. The sample records approximately 500,000 distinct CDR3 sequences, around 13% being singletons. This sample comprised PBMCs from blood, obtained more than 35 days after vaccination. The receptors were gathered from a man aged 50 to 60 who received an inactivated influenza vaccine. CDR3s include the opening cysteine and the closing phenylalanine or tryptophan. D genes are given only for firm matches. Not every row has a clone size; where given, it reads once, few, many or a size class.

clone_size | d_call | j_call | v_call | cdr3_nt | cdr3_aa
few | TRBD1 | TRBJ1-6 | TRBV10-3 | TGTGCCATCACGCCGGGACAGGGGGCTCTCCACTTT | CAITPGQGALHF
NA | TRBD2 | TRBJ2-1 | TRBV6-5 | TGTGCCAGCAGTTACAGGCGGGAGAGTTACAATGAGCAGTTCTTC | CASSYRRESYNEQFF
NA | TRBD1 | TRBJ2-6 | TRBV29-1 | TGCAGCGTTGGGACAGGGGACGGGGCCAACGTCCTGACTTTC | CSVGTGDGANVLTF
few | NA | TRBJ2-1 | TRBV12-3/TRBV12-4 | TGTGCCAGCAGCCCAAACCATGAGCAGTTCTTC | CASSPNHEQFF
many | TRBD2 | TRBJ2-6 | TRBV20-1 | TGCAGTGCTACGGGACTAGCCGACTCTGGGGCCAACGTCCTGACTTTC | CSATGLADSGANVLTF
few | NA | TRBJ2-3 | TRBV7-9 | TGTGCCAGTCGGGCGGACGGTGCCACAGATACGCAGTATTTT | CASRADGATDTQYF
many | NA | TRBJ2-3 | TRBV15 | TGTGCCACCAGCAGGACGAGGAGCACAGATACGCAGTATTTT | CATSRTRSTDTQYF
many | NA | TRBJ2-5 | TRBV10-3 | TGTGCCATCAGTGATGGGGTTTTGGAGACCCAGTACTTC | CAISDGVLETQYF
NA | TRBD1 | TRBJ2-4 | TRBV5-1 | TGCGCCAGCAGCCTAGGGACAGGGGAAAACATTCAGTACTTC | CASSLGTGENIQYF
NA | NA | TRBJ2-7 | TRBV12-3/TRBV12-4 | TGTGCCAGCAGTACCTCCCCGGTTGCCTACGAGCAGTACTTC | CASSTSPVAYEQYF
NA | NA | TRBJ2-1 | TRBV24-1 | TGTGCCACCAGTAACGGTTACAATGAACAGTTCTTC | CATSNGYNEQFF
few | NA | TRBJ2-6 | TRBV7-2 | TGTGCCAGCAGCTTAGCACCGGTCGGCTCTGGGGCCAACGTCCTGACTTTC | CASSLAPVGSGANVLTF
many | NA | TRBJ2-5 | TRBV12-3/TRBV12-4 | TGTGCCAGCAGTTTACCTACTCAGACCCAGTACTTC | CASSLPTQTQYF
NA | TRBD2 | TRBJ2-1 | TRBV11-2 | TGTGCCAGCAGCTCCAACGGACTAGCGGGGTTTAACAATGAGCAGTTCTTC | CASSSNGLAGFNNEQFF
many | NA | TRBJ2-5 | TRBV11-2 | TGTGCCAGCAGCTTGGAGACCCAGTACTTC | CASSLETQYF
many | NA | TRBJ1-5 | TRBV5-5 | TGTGCCAGCAGCTTGGAGCTGGGCCATCCCCAGCATTTT | CASSLELGHPQHF
few | TRBD1 | TRBJ1-5 | TRBV6-2/TRBV6-3 | TGTGCCAGCAGTTACCTCGTGTCGACAGGGGGCGGGCAGCCCCAGCATTTT | CASSYLVSTGGGQPQHF
NA | NA | TRBJ1-3 | TRBV4-1 | TGCGCCAGCAGCCCCCACCTATCTCGTATGAACACCATATATTTT | CASSPHLSRMNTIYF
few | NA | TRBJ2-7 | TRBV20-1 | TGCAGTGCTAGCCCGGGCCAGGGTGAGACTTACGAGCAGTACTTC | CSASPGQGETYEQYF
many | TRBD2 | TRBJ2-1 | TRBV12-3/TRBV12-4 | TGTGCCAGCAGTACTAGCGGCAGTTGGGATGAGCAGTTCTTC | CASSTSGSWDEQFF
few | NA | TRBJ2-3 | TRBV2 | TGTGCCAGCAGTGGGGAGGCTAGCACAGATACGCAGTATTTT | CASSGEASTDTQYF
few | NA | TRBJ2-7 | TRBV7-9 | TGTGCCAGCAGCCGCCGTGTGGGCAGGGAGAGTAACGAGCAGTACTTC | CASSRRVGRESNEQYF
NA | TRBD1 | TRBJ2-3 | TRBV29-1 | TGCAGCGTTGTAATAGGGGGCGGCACAGATACGCAGTATTTT | CSVVIGGGTDTQYF
few | NA | TRBJ2-3 | TRBV7-2 | TGTGCCAGCAGCTCCTCGCCTAGTTATACGGCAGATACGCAGTATTTT | CASSSSPSYTADTQYF
NA | NA | TRBJ2-5 | TRBV5-1 | TGCGCCAGCAGCTTGGGGAGGGAGCAAGAGACCCAGTACTTC | CASSLGREQETQYF
many | NA | TRBJ1-3 | TRBV7-2 | TGTGCCAGCAGCTTAGGTTCGCGGTACTCTGGAAACACCATATATTTT | CASSLGSRYSGNTIYF
NA | NA | TRBJ2-5 | TRBV12-3/TRBV12-4 | TGTGCCAGCCACCGGGGACCGCAAGAGACCCCGTACTTC | CASHRGPQETPYF
NA | TRBD2 | TRBJ2-1 | TRBV10-3 | TGTGCCATCCAAGGACTAGCGGGAGTGGGTGAGCAGTTCTTC | CAIQGLAGVGEQFF
few | NA | TRBJ2-7 | TRBV29-1 | TGCAGCGTTACCGACCGACAGGCCCTAGAGCAGTACTTC | CSVTDRQALEQYF
many | TRBD2 | TRBJ2-1 | TRBV4-3 | TGCGCCAGCAGCCAAGATGTGGGACTATACAATGAGCAGTTCTTC | CASSQDVGLYNEQFF
NA | TRBD2 | TRBJ2-3 | TRBV5-1 | TGCGCCAGCAGCATCGGACTAGACGGCGCTACGCAGTATTTT | CASSIGLDGATQYF
many | NA | TRBJ2-5 | TRBV5-5 | TGTGCCAGCAGCTTGGCCCCGTGGACTAAGCGGAGGGCGGAGACCCAGTACTTC | CASSLAPWTKRRAETQYF
once | NA | TRBJ2-1 | TRBV12-3/TRBV12-4 | TGTGCCAGCAGTCTGGACTCAATTGGGGGTGAGCAGTTCTTC | CASSLDSIGGEQFF
NA | NA | TRBJ1-2 | TRBV7-9 | TGTGCCAGCAGCCCACAAGATGGAGACACCTTC | CASSPQDGDTF
many | NA | TRBJ2-2 | TRBV29-1 | TGCAGCGTTGAGGGCGGCGGGGAGCTGTTTTTT | CSVEGGGELFF
NA | NA | TRBJ2-7 | TRBV4-1 | TGCGCCAGCAGCCAAGATTCCTCATCAGGGAGCTACGAGCAGTACTTC | CASSQDSSSGSYEQYF
NA | TRBD2 | TRBJ2-1 | TRBV20-1 | TGCAGTGCCCAAACCGGGACTAGCGGTCACAATGAGCAGTTCTTC | CSAQTGTSGHNEQFF
NA | NA | TRBJ2-7 | TRBV7-7 | TGTGCCAGCAGCTTAGGGGGGGCTAGGAGTAAGCAGTACTTC | CASSLGGARSKQYF
many | NA | TRBJ1-2 | TRBV29-1 | TGCAGCGTTAGCTCTCCAGGGACGATCTATGGCTACACCTTC | CSVSSPGTIYGYTF